A selection of T cell receptor beta chains follows, all from one sample in a study of blood T cell repertoires in COVID-19. The protocol was immunoSEQ multiplex PCR, while the TCRdb copy is restricted to in-frame clones and leaves out a portion. Of 200,000 to 300,000 clones in the sample, approximately 84% are singletons; the top ten hold 7.5% to 9%. Sequencing was done on a sample of peripheral blood. The receptors were gathered from an elderly woman with acute or convalescent COVID-19. Both conserved end residues are part of each CDR3. The D gene is left open where the match is weak. Size is stated for part of the rows, as once, few or many counts, or as a class when the clone is expanded.

>NA|TRBV15|NA|TRBJ1-2
CATSRGGFNYGYTF
TGTGCCACCAGCAGAGGAGGGTTTAACTATGGCTACACCTTC
>NA|TRBV18|NA|TRBJ2-5
CASSPGGLGDQYF
TGTGCCAGCTCACCCGGGGGGCTCGGGGACCAGTACTTC
>TRBD1|TRBV5-1|NA|TRBJ2-7
CASSYTGGADEQYF
TGCGCCAGCAGCTATACAGGGGGCGCGGACGAGCAGTACTTC
>TRBD1|TRBV5-4|NA|TRBJ1-1
CASSLAAGGVNTEAFF
TGTGCCAGCAGCTTGGCCGCAGGGGGCGTTAACACTGAAGCTTTCTTT
>NA|TRBV19|NA|TRBJ2-5
CASSIAGVETQYF
TGTGCCAGTAGTATAGCGGGAGTGGAGACCCAGTACTTC
>NA|TRBV19|NA|TRBJ1-1
CASSISGGRMNTEAFF
TGTGCCAGTAGTATAAGCGGGGGCCGCATGAACACTGAAGCTTTCTTT
>TRBD2|TRBV6-2/TRBV6-3|NA|TRBJ2-3
CASSYFSGMGTDTQYF
TGTGCCAGCAGTTATTTTAGCGGGATGGGCACAGATACGCAGTATTTT
>NA|TRBV20-1|NA|TRBJ2-1
CSASEGSSYNEQFF
TGCAGTGCTAGTGAGGGGAGCTCCTACAATGAGCAGTTCTTC
>TRBD2|TRBV30|NA|TRBJ2-7
CAWSYSGRAYEQYF
TGTGCCTGGAGCTATAGCGGGAGAGCTTACGAGCAGTACTTC
>NA|TRBV6-2/TRBV6-3|NA|TRBJ1-2
CASSGQGGDGYTF
TGTGCCAGCAGTGGGCAGGGTGGCGATGGCTACACCTTC
>NA|TRBV6-2/TRBV6-3|NA|TRBJ2-3
CASSIGLRPSDTQYF
TGTGCCAGCAGCATCGGACTACGCCCGTCAGATACGCAGTATTTT
>TRBD2|TRBV29-1|NA|TRBJ2-7
CSVSRTSRDPRLAGQLNYEQYF
TGCAGCGTCTCCCGGACTTCGCGAGACCCAAGACTAGCGGGACAGCTAAACTACGAGCAGTACTTC
>NA|TRBV9|NA|TRBJ1-3
CASSVSQGGARSGNTIYF
TGTGCCAGCAGCGTCTCCCAAGGGGGGGCCCGCTCTGGAAACACCATATATTTT
>NA|TRBV10-3|NA|TRBJ2-7
CAISELVYEQYF
TGTGCCATCAGTGAGCTAGTCTACGAGCAGTACTTC
>NA|TRBV29-1|NA|TRBJ2-7
CSVEDSGLQGGKNEQYF
TGCAGCGTTGAAGATAGCGGCCTGCAGGGTGGGAAGAACGAGCAGTACTTC
>NA|TRBV11-2|once|TRBJ2-3
CASSLSVGGADTQYF
TGTGCCAGCAGCTTATCCGTCGGAGGAGCAGATACGCAGTATTTT
>NA|TRBV2|NA|TRBJ1-1
CASTEQPAVLQAFF
TGTGCCAGCACCGAACAACCAGCCGTACTACAAGCTTTCTTT
>NA|TRBV2|NA|TRBJ1-3
CASSEGQSGNTIYF
TGTGCCAGCAGTGAAGGGCAGTCTGGAAACACCATATATTTT
>NA|TRBV6-1|NA|TRBJ1-2
CASSEPGGLRNYGYTF
TGTGCCAGCAGTGAACCTGGGGGCTTGCGTAACTATGGCTACACCTTC
>TRBD1|TRBV9|once|TRBJ2-7
CASSAGQLYEQYF
TGTGCCAGCAGCGCGGGACAGCTCTACGAGCAGTACTTC
>NA|TRBV14|NA|TRBJ2-1
CASSQEGASYNEQFF
TGTGCCAGCAGCCAAGAGGGAGCCAGCTACAATGAGCAGTTCTTC
>NA|TRBV3-1/TRBV3-2|NA|TRBJ1-5
CASSTGGGNQPQHF
TGTGCCAGCAGTACGGGGGGGGGCAATCAGCCCCAGCATTTT
>NA|TRBV10-2|NA|TRBJ2-1
CASSEITYNEQFF
TGCGCCAGCAGTGAGATAACTTACAATGAGCAGTTCTTC
>TRBD1|TRBV6-5|NA|TRBJ1-1
CASSYSNRGMNTEAFF
TGTGCCAGCAGTTACTCAAACAGGGGCATGAACACTGAAGCTTTCTTT
>NA|TRBV18|NA|TRBJ1-2
CASSPPGPYGYTF
TGTGCCAGCTCACCACCGGGGCCTTATGGCTACACCTTC
>TRBD2|TRBV3-1/TRBV3-2|NA|TRBJ2-1
CASSQGGGSYNEQFF
TGTGCCAGCAGCCAAGGGGGGGGCTCCTACAATGAGCAGTTCTTC
>TRBD1|TRBV28|few|TRBJ1-6
CASSSQARGNNSPLHF
TGTGCCAGCAGTTCCCAGGCCAGGGGGAACAATTCACCCCTCCACTTT
>TRBD1|TRBV5-5|NA|TRBJ1-2
CASSLGGGIDYGYTF
TGTGCCAGCAGCTTGGGAGGGGGCATCGACTATGGCTACACCTTC
>TRBD1|TRBV5-1|once|TRBJ2-3
CASSPEGQGTDTQYF
TGCGCCAGCAGCCCCGAGGGACAGGGAACAGATACGCAGTATTTT
>TRBD1|TRBV6-5|NA|TRBJ1-5
CAGGQASWVGTQHF
TGTGCCGGCGGACAGGCGAGCTGGGTAGGTACCCAGCATTTT
>NA|TRBV10-3|NA|TRBJ1-5
CAISTEGRNQPQHF
TGTGCCATCAGTACGGAGGGGCGGAATCAGCCCCAGCATTTT
>TRBD2|TRBV18|NA|TRBJ2-5
CASSPPGLAGGPKETQYF
TGTGCCAGCTCACCACCGGGACTAGCGGGAGGGCCAAAAGAGACCCAGTACTTC
>TRBD2|TRBV30|NA|TRBJ2-2
CAWSGTSGWTGELFF
TGTGCCTGGAGTGGGACTAGCGGGTGGACCGGGGAGCTGTTTTTT
>NA|TRBV2|NA|TRBJ2-1
CASSEASLTYNEQFF
TGTGCCAGCAGTGAAGCTAGCCTTACCTACAATGAGCAGTTCTTC
>NA|TRBV2|NA|TRBJ1-4
CASSAERTRGGEKLFF
TGTGCCAGCAGTGCCGAAAGGACGAGGGGGGGTGAAAAACTGTTTTTT
>TRBD1|TRBV9|NA|TRBJ1-6
CASSVSTGQNSPLHF
TGTGCCAGCAGCGTGTCGACAGGGCAGAATTCACCCCTCCACTTT
>NA|TRBV19|NA|TRBJ2-3
CASSTLSTTDTQYF
TGTGCCAGTAGTACCCTCTCGACTACGGATACGCAGTATTTT
>NA|TRBV27|NA|TRBJ2-7
CASSYKTSDSSYEQYF
TGTGCCAGCAGTTACAAAACTTCGGACAGTTCCTACGAGCAGTACTTC